The present TCR beta chain was sequenced within a study of T-cell reconstitution after alpha-beta-depleted transplantation in children. The library targeted TCRbeta and was prepared with unique molecular identifiers. TCRdb itself ran the PCR reads through MiXCR, one entry per CDR3 protein. In the table there are about 32,000 distinct CDR3 sequences, approximately 7% of which are singletons. Regarding the study as a whole: Reportedly, roughly two months post-transplant, alpha-beta T cells arose from several hundred expanded graft clones. At day 60, the high TCRbeta diversity found in some patients originated from recipient T cells and thymic progenitors that had survived.

Comments on this clonotype: Its antigen is unknown. Being one base from a much bigger clone, this may be a read error.

The CDR3 contains 18 residues. The chain combines TRBV12-3 or TRBV12-4 with TRBJ2-2; 11 bases fit TRBD2. This receptor was identified in a child less than two years old who had a stem cell transplant for acute myeloid leukemia, so the T cells may come from the graft donor. The source material was peripheral blood, sampled 60 days after TCRalphabeta/CD19-depleted stem cell transplant. The CDR3 sequence is CACSSLQTSGKNTGELFF. Written as DNA, the CDR3 is TGTGCCTGCAGTTCCCTTCAGACTAGCGGGAAGAACACCGGGGAGCTGTTTTTT.